This T cell receptor (beta chain) stems from a study of CD8 T cells in ankylosing spondylitis. Study-wide findings and caveats: Within matched ankylosing spondylitis synovial fluid, disease-linked clones were reportedly significantly enriched. Disease-linked clones were found to be CD8+ and relatively rare in peripheral blood.

This clonotype was observed a single time. Its antigen is not identified. This may be a read error: a much more frequent sequence differs by one nucleotide. TCRdb recomputed calls from the 5' RACE reads with MiXCR, one row per CDR3 protein. The data show roughly 180,000 distinct CDR3 sequences, roughly 13% seen once. The CDR3 has 16 residues. Germline V CDR1 and CDR2: MNHEY, SMNVEV (reference sequence). The J gene is TRBJ2-5, the V gene TRBV27; 15 positions match TRBD2. Sequencing was done on a sample of blood, either unsorted or a sorted T cell fraction (not recorded which). This receptor was obtained from a female donor with ankylosing spondylitis or in good health (not recorded which). The CDR3 here is CGSSGLAGGDQETQYF. The CDR3 DNA follows: TGTGGCAGCAGTGGACTAGCGGGAGGGGATCAAGAGACCCAGTACTTC.